The sequence of this TCR beta chain was determined in a study of identical twins (dated by TCRdb to about 2016). General notes on the study: To test whether fetal clonotypes persist, the study used deep sequencing on TCR alpha and beta repertoires from monozygotic twins, unrelated adults of various ages, and cord blood. To rule out contamination, replicate twin experiments were performed at different times with different library preparation protocols. The research as a whole found: Compared with coincidental sharing between unrelated individuals, out-of-frame TCR alpha sequences shared between twins showed an excess of sequences with low generation probability. The excess sharing between twins in beta out-of-frame sequences was weaker because fewer shared sequences reduced the signal-to-noise ratio. Zero-insertion analyses could be partly confounded by invariant T cells such as MAIT and iNKT, though diverse VJ usage argued against such confounding for most clonotypes. Abundant cord blood beta clonotypes carried fewer insertions; young adult naive repertoires showed a weaker similar trend, while memory repertoires showed none. Because the same donors could not be followed over many years, conclusions were based on cross-sectional statistical analysis. Recombination models systematically underestimated out-of-frame TCR alpha sharing in monozygotic twins but agreed with sharing between unrelated individuals.

This clonotype was recorded at least ten times. The clone's antigen remains unknown. Per-base quality was not reported, and no clone a single base away is much larger than it. Only healthy Caucasian donors were included. The researchers also sequenced three unrelated adults who were not twins: a male aged 18 to 30, a male aged 50 to 60, and a female aged 50 to 60. Miltenyi CD45RO+ enrichment and human naive T-cell isolation kits were used to isolate memory (CD45RO+) and naive T cells from PBMC. Library preparation used 5' RACE. The instrument given in TCRdb is Illumina HiSeq 2000. A universal primer binding site was added through template switching, and the final cDNA carried a unique molecular identifier so that TCR cDNA molecules could be counted accurately. Specific primers in the conserved constant-segment region were used to synthesize first-strand cDNA for TCR alpha and beta chains. To control for contamination, each cDNA library was double barcoded with a SMART-Mk sample barcode plus Illumina barcodes. TruSeq adapter sequences and Illumina sample barcodes were added in two successive PCR steps. The TCR alpha and beta cDNA libraries were sequenced on the Illumina HiSeq platform using custom primers. In the original analysis: Unique molecular identifiers were extracted from raw reads with MiGEC, and CDR3 positions were determined with MiXCR. For each individual, recombination models were inferred using an EM algorithm with the repgenHMM and IGoR tools. The analysis of shared clonotypes was done with the tcR package in R, with sharing normalized by the product of cloneset sizes. To study raw recombination free of thymic and clonal selection effects, out-of-frame nonproductive sequences were analyzed. TCRdb reran the public reads through fastp at Q25 and MiXCR, keeping productive beta chains. For every CDR3 protein sequence, its rows merge into one entry that carries the most common genes and DNA. The V and J calls here are based on TCRdb, not the publication. The sample contains hundreds of thousands of distinct CDR3 sequences, 5.5% to 6.5% of them found a single time. The top ten clones comprise 1.5% to 2% of the sample.

The germline V gene sets CDR1 to SQVTM and CDR2 to ANQGSEA. From cysteine to phenylalanine, the CDR3 is 13 amino acids long. Here the CDR3 DNA is all that survives: 39 bases in frame from base 1. V is cut by 7 bases and J by 7 bases, and the space between the germline ends is 16 bases. The chain is made from TRBV29-1 and TRBJ1-4, with an unclear D gene assignment. The receptor was derived from a man between 18 and 35 years old in good health. What was sequenced was naive T cells sorted from blood. In the paper's terms, the cell subset or site label means: cells isolated with a human naive T-cell isolation kit. The DNA is as follows: TGCAGCGCTGCGGAACAGTTGATTGAAAAACTGTTTTTT. Its translation reads: CSAAEQLIEKLFF.